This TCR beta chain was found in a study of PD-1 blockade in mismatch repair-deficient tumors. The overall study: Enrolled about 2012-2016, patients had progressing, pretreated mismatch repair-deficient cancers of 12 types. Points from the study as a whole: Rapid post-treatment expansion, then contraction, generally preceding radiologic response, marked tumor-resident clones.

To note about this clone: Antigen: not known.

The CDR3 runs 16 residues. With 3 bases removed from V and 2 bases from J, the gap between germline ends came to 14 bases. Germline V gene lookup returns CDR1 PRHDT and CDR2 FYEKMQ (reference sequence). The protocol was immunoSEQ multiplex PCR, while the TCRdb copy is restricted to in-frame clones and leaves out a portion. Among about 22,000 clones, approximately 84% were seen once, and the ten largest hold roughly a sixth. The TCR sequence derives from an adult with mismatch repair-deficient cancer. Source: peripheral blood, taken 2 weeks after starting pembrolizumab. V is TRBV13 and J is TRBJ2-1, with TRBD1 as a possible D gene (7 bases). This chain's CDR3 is CASSFPTGTPYNEQFF. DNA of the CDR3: TGTGCCAGCAGCTTCCCGACAGGGACTCCCTACAATGAGCAGTTCTTC.